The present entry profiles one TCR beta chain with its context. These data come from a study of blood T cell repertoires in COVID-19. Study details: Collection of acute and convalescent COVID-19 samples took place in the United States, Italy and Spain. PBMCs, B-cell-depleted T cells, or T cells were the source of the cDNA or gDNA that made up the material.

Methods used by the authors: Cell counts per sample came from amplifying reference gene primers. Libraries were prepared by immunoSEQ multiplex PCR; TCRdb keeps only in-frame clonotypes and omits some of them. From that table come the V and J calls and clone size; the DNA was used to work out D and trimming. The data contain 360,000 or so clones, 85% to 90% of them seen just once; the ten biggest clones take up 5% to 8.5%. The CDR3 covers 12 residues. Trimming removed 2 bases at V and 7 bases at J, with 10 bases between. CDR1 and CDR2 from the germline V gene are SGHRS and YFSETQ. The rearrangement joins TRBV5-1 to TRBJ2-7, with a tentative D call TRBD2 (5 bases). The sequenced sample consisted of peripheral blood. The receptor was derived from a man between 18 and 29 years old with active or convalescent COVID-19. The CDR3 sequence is CASSFEGQEQYF. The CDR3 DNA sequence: TGCGCCAGCAGCTTTGAGGGTCAAGAGCAGTACTTC.